This note documents a single TCR beta chain sequence. CDR1 MDHEN and CDR2 SYDVKM come from the germline V gene. The trim removed 5 bases at V and 4 bases at J, leaving 10 bases unmatched. This CDR3 has 16 amino acids. The data are from a study of cytomegalovirus exposure and HLA in healthy donors. The PCR was carried out with 60 Vbeta primers and 13 Jbeta primers. Assay used: immunoSEQ multiplex PCR; TCRdb lists only in-frame clones, some missing. Of 35,000 to 45,000 clones listed, 90% are singletons. Specimen: PBMCs. The chain joins TRBV28 to TRBJ2-1; 8 bases line up with TRBD2. This sequence originates from a woman aged 18-29 years in good health and CMV-seronegative. CDR3 DNA: TGTGCCAGCAGTCCCCTGGGAGCGGGAGTGTACAATGAGCAGTTCTTC. Protein product: CASSPLGAGVYNEQFF.